These T cell receptor beta chains were read from a single sample in a study of T cell responses to AZD1222 COVID-19 vaccine. The repertoire was sequenced with immunoSEQ multiplex PCR; TCRdb's copy has only in-frame clones and lacks some. The repertoire table contains about 140,000 clones. The sample was peripheral blood. These receptors were collected from an adult in good health. CDR3s include the opening cysteine and the closing phenylalanine or tryptophan.

>TRBJ2-4|TRBV13
CASSAQGTLAKNIQYF
>TRBJ2-7|TRBV3-1/TRBV3-2
CASSLGQGSYEQYF
>TRBJ2-2|TRBV29-1
CSGTQTATGELFF
>TRBJ2-5|TRBV7-7
CASSSQGGRQETQYF
>TRBJ1-2|TRBV4-1
CASSQSTGGLNYGYTF
>TRBJ1-5|TRBV4-3
CASSQGWGGNQPQHF
>TRBJ2-1|TRBV7-3
CASSFSDRDYNEQFF
>TRBJ1-1|TRBV12-3/TRBV12-4
CASSLIGNTEAFF
>TRBJ2-1|TRBV19
CASSIAPGGLNNEQFF
>TRBJ1-1|TRBV30
CAWSVGMNTEAFF
>TRBJ1-6|TRBV30
CAWSAGLLDSPLHF
>TRBJ1-2|TRBV4-2
CASSTTSIGRRGYGYTF
>TRBJ2-7|TRBV19
CASSILSGQSEQYF
>TRBJ1-1|TRBV2
CASSADRSEAFF
>TRBJ2-7|TRBV5-8
CASSPPPTWGEGLNEQYF
>TRBJ1-5|TRBV19
CASRRGRNQPQHF
>TRBJ2-1|TRBV19
CASSNPGRGGYNEQFF
>TRBJ1-4|TRBV25-1
CASIPPTNEKLFF
>TRBJ2-3|TRBV27
CASSLSVESTDTQYF
>TRBJ2-1|TRBV7-6
CASSLGGETSYNEQFF
>TRBJ1-2|TRBV5-6
CASSPTFGGVNYGYTF
>TRBJ1-4|TRBV18
CASSVTSFGRTEKLFF
>TRBJ2-5|TRBV3-1/TRBV3-2
CASSQEGGRQNF
>TRBJ2-3|TRBV19
CASSGQWSTDTQYF
>TRBJ1-4|TRBV19
CASSILGQGPEKLFF